This TCR beta chain stems from a study of vaccination and CD4 T cells after COVID-19. In the study overall: At a median approximately 100 days (range 35 to 161) after diagnosis, post-COVID samples were drawn. Whole-study results and caveats: The appearance of a median approximately 84% of reactive clones in convalescent patients occurred only post-vaccination.

About this clonotype: Its target is not known.

Sequencing of DNA taken from cultured CD4+ T cells relied on the Oncomine TCR Beta short-read assay. TCRdb processed the PCR reads anew with MiXCR; each CDR3 protein has one entry. This sample has about 12,000 distinct CDR3 sequences, with over 60% found just once. Trimming stripped 7 bases from V and 0 bases from J, with 9 bases between. The CDR3 contains 13 residues. Germline assignment: CDR1 LNHDA and CDR2 SQIVND (reference sequence). Treatment given: approximately nine-day PBMC culture with coronavirus spike peptide pools or control peptides (ViraFEST assay). Peptide pools at approximately 9.1 ug/ml and IL-2 at approximately 9.6 IU/ml were added to cultures of roughly 2.2 million PBMCs per well.

The chain carries TRBV19 and TRBJ1-1; perhaps TRBD1 as D (5 bases). Sample: CD4+ T cells from blood, cultured in vitro. This TCR was recovered from a human donor who had recovered from COVID-19. CDR3 sequence (DNA): TGTGCCAGTAAGGGGCCGATGAACACTGAAGCTTTCTTT. Protein sequence: CASKGPMNTEAFF.